Detailed here is one T cell receptor beta chain. This entry belongs to a study of blood T cell repertoires in COVID-19. The overall study: PBMCs, B-cell-depleted T cells, or T cells provided the cDNA or gDNA that made up the material.

Original handling: For nucleated cells, counts were estimated from reference gene primer amplification. The assay was immunoSEQ multiplex PCR, and TCRdb's table has in-frame clones only and misses some. The V and J calls and clone size were taken over from that table, and D and trimming were inferred from the DNA. Of about 150,000 clones detected, approximately 92% appear once; the ten largest clones hold approximately 2.8%. This TCR was sampled from a woman aged 55-70 years with active COVID-19. The sequenced material came from peripheral blood.

CDR3 in DNA: TGTGCCAGCAGTTACTCTGCGGGGCCCCAGCATTTT. The encoded protein is CASSYSAGPQHF. The chain uses TRBV6-2 or TRBV6-3 and TRBJ1-5; D ambiguous. V lost 0 bases and J 9 bases, leaving 6 bases between the germline ends. CDR3 size: 12 residues. CDR1 is MNHEY, CDR2 SVGEGT, per germline.